Below are 5 T cell receptor beta chains sequenced from a single sample in a study of CXCR3-negative and CXCR3-positive naive CD8 T cells (dated by TCRdb to between 2018 and 2021). These receptors are not linked to any known antigen. Data came from a NextSeq 550. The Human TCR Profiling Kit (MiLaboratory) was used to make UMI-labeled 5' RACE TRB cDNA libraries. TCRdb reprocessed the raw reads; every CDR3 protein sequence is a single record, and DNA is not supplied. The table kept for this sample lists roughly 61,000 distinct CDR3 sequences. 0.5% to 0.6% of the sample belongs to the ten largest clones. General findings and caveats noted by the study authors: TRB CDR3s from CXCR3-positive naive cells showed higher hydrophobicity (lower Kidera factor 4), lower energy, and higher strength and volume indices than CXCR3-negative naive cells.

The material sequenced was naive CXCR3+ CD8+ T cells from blood. The sample's cell subset or site label is to be understood as: CD45RO-CCR7+CD27+CD95- naive CD8+ T cells expressing CXCR3 (TNR3+). Every receptor here comes from a human donor in good health. Some clones in this sample may be carry-over from other donors' samples.

V and J are TRBV29-1 and TRBJ2-2; TCRdb lists TRBD1, though no DNA is available to test this call. CDR1 SQVTM and CDR2 ANQGSEA come from the germline V gene. The CDR3 contains 12 residues. The CDR3 sequence is CSVRTGNGELFF.

The gene calls are TRBV11-2 and TRBJ2-3. In germline, CDR1 is SGHAT, CDR2 FQNNGV. CDR3 size: 15 residues. The CDR3 protein is CASSWLRASTDTQYF.

J is TRBJ1-1 and V is TRBV14. CDR1 is SGHDN and CDR2 is FVKESK in the germline V gene. The CDR3 runs to 13 residues. CDR3 loop: CASTPVPSTEAFF.

This rearrangement joins TRBV29-1 to TRBJ1-2. There are 12 residues in the CDR3. Per the germline V gene, CDR1 is SQVTM and CDR2 is ANQGSEA. CDR3 sequence reads: CSVEMTAYGYTF.

The V gene is TRBV6-2 or TRBV6-3, the J gene TRBJ2-1. Germline assignment: CDR1 MNHEY and CDR2 SVGEGT. The CDR3 has 12 amino acids. CDR3 in amino acids: CASSYTRDEQFF.